A single sample gave rise to the 14 T cell receptor beta chains below, sequenced in a study of T-cell reconstitution after alpha-beta-depleted transplantation in children. Unique molecular identifiers featured in how the TCRbeta library was prepared. Using its own MiXCR run on the PCR reads, TCRdb lists one record per CDR3 protein. The repertoire holds some 200,000 distinct CDR3 sequences, with 8.4% as singletons. This material consisted of PBMCs, mostly from graft donor cells, taken 360 days after TCRalphabeta/CD19-depleted stem cell transplant. The receptor set was obtained from a male patient between 2 and 15 years old who had a stem cell transplant for acute myeloid leukemia, so the T cells may come from the graft donor.

This clonotype has only a few counts. The chain recombines TRBV7-4 with TRBJ1-2, with D perhaps TRBD1 (5 bases). The germline V and J ends were trimmed by 6 bases and 3 bases, with 14 bases remaining between them. CDR3 length equals 14 residues. CDR1 is SGHVT and CDR2 is SQSDAQ in the germline V gene. The DNA for the CDR3 is TGTGCCAGCAGTGAACGGGGCCCCGACTATGGCTACACCTTC. As protein: CASSERGPDYGYTF.

This clonotype was seen repeatedly, ten times or more. The chain links TRBV7-3 to TRBJ2-1, with D possibly being TRBD2 (5 bases). Trimming removed 4 bases from V and 0 bases from J, with 16 bases in between. Germline V CDR1 and CDR2: SGHTA, FQGTGA. The CDR3 loop spans 17 amino acids. The CDR3 DNA follows: TGTGCCAGCAGCTCTGGACTTGTGTCTAGCTCCTACAATGAGCAGTTCTTC. This codes for CASSSGLVSSSYNEQFF.

In this sample, this clonotype turned up many times. The J gene is TRBJ1-4, the V gene TRBV7-9; tentatively, D is TRBD1 (5 bases). This CDR3 has 14 residues. With 3 bases removed from V and 4 bases from J, the gap between germline ends came to 9 bases. Germline values: CDR1 SEHNR, CDR2 FQNEAQ (reference sequence). CDR3 in amino acids: CASSFRDLNEKLFF. The DNA for the CDR3 is TGTGCCAGCAGCTTCAGGGACCTTAATGAAAAACTGTTTTTT.

This clonotype was seen a handful of times. V gene TRBV5-1 combines with J gene TRBJ2-5; D might be TRBD2 (7 bases). Germline loops: CDR1 SGHRS, CDR2 YFSETQ. CDR3 length: 14 amino acids. The V end lost 1 base, the J end lost 5 bases, and 12 bases lay between the germline ends. The CDR3 is CASSLRGGDETQYF. The DNA for the CDR3 is TGCGCCAGCAGCTTGAGAGGGGGGGACGAGACCCAGTACTTC.

This chain uses TRBV5-1 with TRBJ2-3; the D call may be TRBD1 or TRBD2 (5 bases each). The V gene lost 9 bases and the J gene lost 7 bases, with 18 bases spanning the gap. The CDR3 totals 13 residues. Germline CDR1 SGHRS, CDR2 YFSETQ. The DNA of the CDR3 is TGCGCCACCCGGACCGGGGACCGGCATACGCAGTATTTT. Translated, it gives CATRTGDRHTQYF.

This clonotype was recorded a few times. V and J are TRBV29-1 and TRBJ2-7; 9 bases map to TRBD1. V shed 7 bases and J 1 base; nucleotides not matched to a gene: 11. Germline assignment: CDR1 SQVTM and CDR2 ANQGSEA. The CDR3 has 15 amino acids. The CDR3 DNA follows: TGCAGCGCTCACTCTCCGGGACAGGGATCCTACGAGCAGTACTTC. This sequence encodes CSAHSPGQGSYEQYF.

This clonotype was counted many times. The chain has TRBV12-3 or TRBV12-4 and TRBJ2-7; 12 bases map to TRBD1. This CDR3 comprises 18 residues. The trim removed 9 bases at V and 5 bases at J, leaving 20 bases unmatched. CDR3 in DNA: TGTGCCAGTATTCCGGGACAGGGGGCCTTCTTGCGAAGGGACGAGCAGTACTTC. It specifies CASIPGQGAFLRRDEQYF.

Ten or more counts support this clonotype. The chain's CDR3 is CASSFPDKGAEAFF. In DNA, the CDR3 is TGTGCCAGCAGTTTCCCTGACAAAGGGGCTGAAGCTTTCTTT. The chain has TRBV12-3 or TRBV12-4 and TRBJ1-1; a possible D gene is TRBD1 (5 bases). Trimming cost V 3 bases and J 6 bases, with 14 bases left between them. The CDR3 has 14 residues.

This clonotype showed up many times. This chain joins TRBV20-1 and TRBJ2-1, with 11 bases lining up with TRBD2. In germline, CDR1 is DFQATT, CDR2 SNEGSKA (reference sequence). The CDR3 length is 18 residues. V lost 0 bases, J lost 1 base, and 8 bases stayed unmatched. The CDR3 spells CSARDGRLAGTSYNEQFF. CDR3 nucleotides: TGCAGTGCTAGAGATGGAAGACTAGCGGGGACATCCTACAATGAGCAGTTCTTC.

This clonotype was counted only a few times. J is TRBJ2-1 and V is TRBV5-6, with no clear D. CDR1 and CDR2 from the germline V gene are SGHDT and YYEEEE. The CDR3 runs to 11 residues. Trimming stripped 2 bases from V and 8 bases from J, with 5 bases between. CDR3 loop: CASSFWYEQFF. CDR3 in DNA: TGTGCCAGCAGCTTCTGGTATGAGCAGTTCTTC.

J is TRBJ2-1 and V is TRBV5-6, with 8 bases matching TRBD2. The CDR3 covers 16 residues. The V segment lost 4 bases and the J segment 9 bases; nucleotides outside the gene matches: 15. Germline values: CDR1 SGHDT, CDR2 YYEEEE. In DNA, the CDR3 is TGTGCCAGCAGCGGAACGGGACTAGTGAAAATTGCTGAGCAGTTCTTC. Amino acids: CASSGTGLVKIAEQFF.

This clonotype has at least ten counts. This chain links TRBV12-3 or TRBV12-4 with TRBJ2-1; D remains ambiguous. Trimming removed 5 bases at V and 6 bases at J, with 14 bases between. The CDR3 runs 14 residues. DNA for the CDR3: TGTGCCAGCAGTCCCCATGGGCTCGGCAATGAGCAGTTCTTC. It yields the protein CASSPHGLGNEQFF.

In this sample, this clonotype turned up many times. V is TRBV5-1 and J is TRBJ2-3, with 7 nucleotides matching TRBD1. Trimming cost V 3 bases and J 6 bases; bases outside gene matches: 7. This CDR3 spans 14 amino acids. The V gene's germline CDR1 is SGHRS and CDR2 YFSETQ. The CDR3 nucleotides are TGCGCCAGCAGCTCCCTCGACAGGGTTGATACGCAGTATTTT. Protein product: CASSSLDRVDTQYF.

The chain has TRBV5-1 and TRBJ1-5; 12 bases are shared with TRBD1. V lost 3 bases to trimming and J lost 5 bases; unmatched junction nucleotides: 12. Germline CDR1 and CDR2: SGHRS and YFSETQ. There are 18 residues in the CDR3. The CDR3 here is CASSSPGTGGKKDQPQHF. CDR3 DNA: TGCGCCAGCAGCTCCCCAGGGACAGGGGGCAAAAAGGATCAGCCCCAGCATTTT.